This T cell receptor (beta chain) was identified during a study of T-cell reconstitution after alpha-beta-depleted transplantation in children. Unique molecular identifiers featured in how the TCRbeta library was prepared. Via MiXCR, TCRdb re-called the PCR reads, giving one row per CDR3 protein. The sample holds about 91,000 distinct CDR3 sequences, about 8% seen once. Trimming removed 5 bases at V and 4 bases at J, with 9 bases between. Germline assignment: CDR1 MDHEN and CDR2 SYDVKM. The CDR3 has 12 residues. This clonotype was recorded many times. The sequencing here drew on PBMCs from the stem cell graft donor, taken from the stem cell graft. This rearrangement joins TRBV28 to TRBJ2-7, with D hard to call. This receptor was identified in a human donor who donated a stem cell graft to a child with congenital amegakaryocytic thrombocytopenia. In DNA form, the CDR3 reads TGTGCCAGCAGTCCGGACGTATACGAGCAGTACTTC. Translated, it gives CASSPDVYEQYF.